This T cell receptor (beta chain) comes out of a study of blood T cell repertoires in COVID-19. Study context: Some COVID-19 samples were acute and others convalescent; all came from the United States, Italy and Spain. T cells, B-cell-depleted T cells, or PBMCs provided the cDNA or gDNA that served as material.

Under the authors' procedure: Scientists estimated how many nucleated cells there were by amplifying reference gene primers. Sequencing used immunoSEQ multiplex PCR; TCRdb keeps in-frame clones, though not all of them. V, J and clone size are those of that table, while D and trimming were read from the DNA. The table includes approximately 400,000 clones, approximately 77% detected once. Germline V CDR1 and CDR2: SGHAT, FQNNGV. This CDR3 has 16 residues. V was pared by 5 bases and J by 10 bases, with 16 bases of the junction left unmatched. The sequence was collected from a human donor with acute or convalescent COVID-19. The donor label of this sample is uncertain. Sequencing was performed on peripheral blood. The V call is TRBV11-2, the J call TRBJ2-1; 8 bases map to TRBD1. This CDR3 is CASSPRGTGGLGEQFF. Written as DNA, the CDR3 is TGTGCCAGCAGCCCTAGGGGGACAGGAGGACTCGGGGAGCAGTTCTTC. The full variable domain, its missing parts supplied by reference TRBV11-2 and TRBJ2-1, is EAGVAQSPRYKIIEKRQSVAFWCNPISGHATLYWYQQILGQGPKLLIQFQNNGVVDDSQLPKDRFSAERLKGVDSTLKIQPAKLEDSAVYLCASSPRGTGGLGEQFFGPGTRLTVL.